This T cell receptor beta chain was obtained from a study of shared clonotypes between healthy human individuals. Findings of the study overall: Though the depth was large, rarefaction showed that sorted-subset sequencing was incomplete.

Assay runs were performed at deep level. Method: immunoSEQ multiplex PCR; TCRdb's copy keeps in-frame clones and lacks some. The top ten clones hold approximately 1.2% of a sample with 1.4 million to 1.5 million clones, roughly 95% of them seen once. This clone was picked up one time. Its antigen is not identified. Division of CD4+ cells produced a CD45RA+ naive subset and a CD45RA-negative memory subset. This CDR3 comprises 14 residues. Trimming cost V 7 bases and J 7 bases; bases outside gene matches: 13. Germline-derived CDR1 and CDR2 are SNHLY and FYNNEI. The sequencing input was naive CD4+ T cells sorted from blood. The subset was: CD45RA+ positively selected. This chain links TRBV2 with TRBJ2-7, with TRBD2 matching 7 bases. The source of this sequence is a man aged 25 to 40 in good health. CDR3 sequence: CASNSEAGAGEQYF. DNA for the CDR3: TGTGCCAGCAATTCGGAGGCGGGAGCGGGGGAGCAGTACTTC.